These 4 T cell receptor beta chains share one sample of origin, sequenced in a study of T cell repertoires in cytomegalovirus infection. These TCRs' antigens remain unknown. TCRdb re-derived calls from the reads in MiXCR, one entry per CDR3 protein. The sample contains some 920,000 distinct CDR3 sequences, around 32% of which appear only once. Sample: cultured CD8+ T cells from PBMCs, taken from culture after CMV antigen stimulation. These receptor sequences come from a human donor in good health (CMV status not recorded). Some clones in this sample may be carry-over from other donors' samples.

This chain joins TRBV9 and TRBJ1-5; D unclear. CDR1 is SGDLS and CDR2 is YYNGEE in the germline V gene. Trimming took off 3 bases at V and 6 bases at J, with 10 bases between the two ends. CDR3 length equals 13 residues. The CDR3 loop is CASSGWEGQPQHF. The CDR3, as DNA: TGTGCCAGCAGCGGATGGGAGGGTCAGCCCCAGCATTTT.

This chain links TRBV27 with TRBJ2-7, with 8 bases aligning to TRBD2. The germline gives CDR1 MNHEY, CDR2 SMNVEV (reference sequence). The CDR3 loop spans 13 amino acids. The ends lost 8 bases at V and 5 bases at J; junction bases unmatched: 8. The CDR3 sequence: CASASGGSNEQYF. CDR3 coding DNA: TGTGCCAGCGCTTCGGGGGGGAGCAACGAGCAGTACTTC.

The V call is TRBV4-1, the J call TRBJ1-6; 7 nucleotides line up with TRBD1. Germline CDR1 is MGHRA and CDR2 is YSYEKL. The CDR3 is 16 amino acids. Unmatched junction bases numbered 5, after V lost 2 bases and J lost 4 bases. The CDR3 region has the DNA TGCGCCAGCAGCCAACTACCGGGACAGTATAATTCACCCCTCCACTTT. Translated, it gives CASSQLPGQYNSPLHF.

The CDR3 here is CASRLAGGPDEQYF. The DNA for the CDR3 is TGTGCCAGCAGGCTAGCGGGGGGTCCCGACGAGCAGTACTTC. The chain combines TRBV27 with TRBJ2-7, with 11 bases lining up with TRBD2. Germline CDR1 MNHEY, CDR2 SMNVEV (reference sequence). CDR3 length: 14 residues. V was clipped by 6 bases and J by 5 bases; unmatched bases: 6.